The present T cell receptor (beta chain) was sequenced within a study of CD4 T cells in relation to SARS-CoV-2 and coronaviruses. About the study: PBMCs were cultured with antigen for roughly nine days before TCR beta sequencing. Controls used an HIV-1 Nef peptide pool or no peptide. Shared crossreactive spike epitopes were mapped to their HLA restriction.

Unexposed donor CD4+ T cells date from about 2010-2018, before the COVID-19 pandemic. Isolation of CD4+ T cells took place after about 9 days in culture. Half the medium was replaced with IL-2 medium on days 3 and 7. The CDR3 contains 11 residues. Trimming removed 9 bases at V and 6 bases at J, with 9 bases between. Germline V gene sequence: CDR1 LNHDA, CDR2 SQIVND (reference sequence). With regard to this clone: Its antigen remains unidentified.

Repertoires were generated with immunoSEQ multiplex PCR, while TCRdb's copy carries only in-frame clones and drops some. The sample shows 25,000 to 30,000 clones, around 78% of them seen only once. This TCR came from a human donor in good health. The sequenced material came from CD4+ T cells from PBMCs, cultured in vitro. This sequence joins TRBV19 and TRBJ2-4, with D hard to call. The CDR3 bases are TGTGCCAGCCAAGTAGGAAACATTCAGTACTTC. It is translated as CASQVGNIQYF.